One and the same sample provided the 22 T cell receptor beta chains below, sequenced in a study of low-dose radiotherapy and immunotherapy resistance in tumors. Gene-specific TRAV and TRBV primers were used for first-strand cDNA, covering alpha and beta chains. TCRs underwent 20 PCR cycles of amplification with a constant-region primer and V-primer adapter. In TCRdb, the reads were re-called with MiXCR into one record per CDR3 protein. Of around 90,000 distinct CDR3 sequences listed, about 20% are singletons. Documented time point: before trial treatment. The specimen comprised PBMCs, sampled before treatment. These receptors were obtained from a male donor with prostate cancer.

In this sample, this clonotype turned up many times. The chain joins TRBV19 to TRBJ1-1; D remains unclear. The CDR3 has 14 residues. Germline-derived CDR1 and CDR2 are LNHDA and SQIVND (reference sequence). Trimming pared 5 bases from V and 0 bases from J, leaving 10 bases between. This chain's CDR3 is CASSPTLMNTEAFF. CDR3 sequence (DNA): TGTGCCAGTAGTCCGACCCTAATGAACACTGAAGCTTTCTTT.

This clonotype was counted at least ten times. This chain links TRBV4-1 with TRBJ2-3; perhaps TRBD2 as D (5 bases). Germline V lookup: CDR1 MGHRA, CDR2 YSYEKL. The length of the CDR3 is 13 residues. The V end lost 5 bases, the J end lost 6 bases, and 12 bases lay between the germline ends. CDR3 in amino acids: CASSGLALDTQYF. CDR3 DNA: TGCGCCAGCAGCGGGCTAGCTTTGGATACGCAGTATTTT.

Regarding this clonotype: The limits of the CDR3 on the DNA are not certain, so only TCRdb's listed CDR3 is given. The V gene is TRBV6-6, the J gene TRBJ2-2; the DNA was not used to check the table's D call, TRBD2. Both ends counted, the CDR3 spans 19 residues. CDR1 is MNHNY, CDR2 SVGAGI, per germline (reference sequence). The CDR3 here is CASSYESESGELFFFFFFF.

The rearrangement links TRBV11-2 to TRBJ2-1, with D tentatively TRBD1 or TRBD2 (5 bases each). This CDR3 is built from 20 residues. Trimming shortened V by 8 bases and J by 1 base, and 30 bases separated the two germline ends. From germline, CDR1 is SGHAT and CDR2 FQNNGV. The CDR3 coding sequence is TGTGCCAGCGGCCTGTCTGGGTCCGGCCGGGACGGACTTTCCTACAATGAGCAGTTCTTC. This codes for CASGLSGSGRDGLSYNEQFF.

This clonotype occurred many times. The V and J genes are TRBV7-9 and TRBJ1-3; D gene unclear. Germline V gene lookup returns CDR1 SEHNR and CDR2 FQNEAQ (reference sequence). Deletions cut 7 bases from V and 0 bases from J, with 13 bases between. This CDR3 is 15 amino acids long. The CDR3 region has the DNA TGTGCCAGCACCATCGCTGCGGTCTCTGGAAACACCATATATTTT. As protein: CASTIAAVSGNTIYF. The complete variable domain, with remaining parts taken from reference TRBV7-9 and TRBJ1-3, reads DTGVSQNPRHKITKRGQNVTFRCDPISEHNRLYWYRQTLGQGPEFLTYFQNEAQLEKSRLLSDRFSAERPKGSFSTLEIQRTEQGDSAMYLCASTIAAVSGNTIYFGEGSWLTVV.

This clonotype was observed at least ten times. The chain uses TRBV24-1 and TRBJ2-1; D possibly corresponds to TRBD1 (6 bases). Germline V gene lookup returns CDR1 KGHDR and CDR2 SFDVKD. The length of the CDR3 is 14 residues. The V and J ends lost 6 bases and 0 bases respectively, with 8 bases between them. The CDR3 spells CATSWGLSYNEQFF. CDR3 nucleotide sequence: TGTGCCACCAGTTGGGGGCTCTCCTACAATGAGCAGTTCTTC.

This clonotype has at least ten counts. This chain uses TRBV6-6 with TRBJ2-2; a possible D gene is TRBD1 (5 bases). CDR1 MNHNY and CDR2 SVGAGI come from the germline V gene (reference sequence). The CDR3 consists of 14 residues. With 6 bases removed from V and 2 bases from J, the gap between germline ends came to 10 bases. Here the CDR3 reads CASSPDRNTGELFF. CDR3 coding DNA: TGTGCCAGCAGCCCTGACAGAAACACCGGGGAGCTGTTTTTT.

The sample holds many counts of this clonotype. The J gene is TRBJ2-2, the V gene TRBV5-1; 10 bases are shared with TRBD2. The J segment lost 4 bases and the V segment lost 5 bases, leaving 11 bases of the junction unmatched. The CDR3 has 17 amino acids. The V gene's germline CDR1 is SGHRS and CDR2 YFSETQ. The CDR3 nucleotides read TGCGCCAGCAGATTTGGACTAGCGGAGATGGGCACCGGGGAGCTGTTTTTT. Translating it yields CASRFGLAEMGTGELFF. Filled out from reference TRBV5-1 and TRBJ2-2, the complete variable domain reads KAGVTQTPRYLIKTRGQQVTLSCSPISGHRSVSWYQQTPGQGLQFLFEYFSETQRNKGNFPGRFSGRQFSNSRSEMNVSTLELGDSALYLCASRFGLAEMGTGELFFGEGSRLTVL.

This clonotype was seen ten or more times. The chain has TRBV24-1 and TRBJ2-1; no reliable D call. Germline loops: CDR1 KGHDR, CDR2 SFDVKD. Trimming removed 4 bases from V and 7 bases from J, with 13 bases in between. The CDR3 runs to 14 residues. The CDR3 here is CATSDPPRGNEQFF. CDR3 DNA: TGTGCCACCAGTGACCCCCCCCGTGGGAATGAGCAGTTCTTC.

This clonotype was detected many times. The chain carries TRBV6-1 and TRBJ1-2; D possibly corresponds to TRBD1 (5 bases). V was clipped by 7 bases and J by 5 bases, with 20 bases between them. In germline, CDR1 is MNHNS, CDR2 SASEGT. The CDR3 is 15 amino acids. CDR3 nucleotide sequence: TGTGCCAGCAAGCCGACAGTGACCCTTACTTATGGCTACACCTTC. Residues: CASKPTVTLTYGYTF.

In this sample, this clonotype turned up many times. The gene calls are TRBV19 and TRBJ2-6, with 7 bases that match TRBD1. Germline loops: CDR1 LNHDA, CDR2 SQIVND (reference sequence). V gave up 5 bases and J gave up 0 bases; unmatched junction bases: 7. This CDR3 has 17 amino acids. The CDR3 here is CASSGGQPSSGANVLTF. The CDR3 DNA reads TGTGCCAGTAGTGGGGGACAGCCAAGCTCTGGGGCCAACGTCCTGACTTTC.

There are many counts of this clonotype. V and J are TRBV6-4 and TRBJ2-3; TRBD2 might be the D (7 bases). The germline V and J ends were trimmed by 0 bases and 4 bases, with 14 bases remaining between them. Germline V gene data show CDR1 as MRHNA and CDR2 as SNTAGT. The CDR3 is 16 residues long. The DNA of the CDR3 is TGTGCCAGCAGTGACTCGACGGGCGGGGGCCCAGATACGCAGTATTTT. Protein: CASSDSTGGGPDTQYF.

This clonotype was detected many times. This chain connects TRBV6-5 to TRBJ1-1, with D possibly matching TRBD1 (5 bases). Deletions cut 3 bases from V and 1 base from J, with 12 bases between. The germline V gene encodes CDR1 MNHEY and CDR2 SVGAGI. The CDR3 has 15 amino acids. In DNA form, the CDR3 reads TGTGCCAGCAGTTATTCGAACAGGAGGAACACTGAAGCTTTCTTT. As protein: CASSYSNRRNTEAFF.

In its sample, this clonotype was seen many times. This rearrangement joins TRBV5-1 to TRBJ2-3; TRBD1 agrees at 7 bases. With V trimmed by 4 bases and J by 6 bases, 8 bases remained unmatched. The germline V gene encodes CDR1 SGHRS and CDR2 YFSETQ. CDR3 length: 14 residues. The CDR3 spells CASSPGQPRDTQYF. CDR3 nucleotide sequence: TGCGCCAGCAGCCCGGGACAGCCCAGGGATACGCAGTATTTT. The entire variable domain, with the rest obtained from reference TRBV5-1 and TRBJ2-3, is as follows: KAGVTQTPRYLIKTRGQQVTLSCSPISGHRSVSWYQQTPGQGLQFLFEYFSETQRNKGNFPGRFSGRQFSNSRSEMNVSTLELGDSALYLCASSPGQPRDTQYFGPGTRLTVL.

This clonotype was counted ten times or more. V gene TRBV20-1 combines with J gene TRBJ1-4; 11 nucleotides line up with TRBD1. The junction had 2 bases not matched to a gene; V was cut back by 2 bases and J by 0 bases. CDR1 is DFQATT, CDR2 SNEGSKA, per germline (reference sequence). The CDR3 spans 16 residues. CDR3 DNA sequence: TGCAGTGCTAGACCGGGACAGGGGGCAACTAATGAAAAACTGTTTTTT. The encoded protein is CSARPGQGATNEKLFF.

This clonotype appeared many times. J is TRBJ2-1 and V is TRBV5-5, with 11 positions matching TRBD2. The V gene end was trimmed by 0 bases and the J gene end by 4 bases; junction bases not matched to a gene: 6. From germline, CDR1 is SGHKS and CDR2 YYEKEE (reference sequence). The CDR3 has 17 amino acids. The DNA for the CDR3 is TGTGCCAGCAGCTTGGTGGTAGCGGGAGGGCGTTACAATGAGCAGTTCTTC. It translates to CASSLVVAGGRYNEQFF.

The rearrangement joins TRBV10-3 to TRBJ2-7; the D gene is possibly TRBD2 (6 bases). CDR1 and CDR2 (germline): ENHRY, SYGVKD. V shed 10 bases and J shed 5 bases, with 15 bases lying between them. The CDR3 is 12 amino acids. The CDR3 sequence is CASRDSNDEQYF. The DNA of the CDR3 is TGTGCCAGCCGGGACTCCAACGACGAGCAGTACTTC.

This clonotype appeared many times. V is TRBV7-3 and J is TRBJ2-5; 7 bases are shared with TRBD1. The CDR3 runs to 15 residues. J gave up 5 bases and V 5 bases, and 11 bases lay outside the gene matches. The germline gives CDR1 SGHTA, CDR2 FQGTGA. The CDR3 spells CASSPGTDTQETQYF. CDR3 bases: TGTGCCAGCAGCCCCGGGACAGATACTCAGGAGACCCAGTACTTC.

This clonotype was recorded at least ten times. The chain combines TRBV12-3 or TRBV12-4 with TRBJ2-6; 7 positions agree with TRBD1. The CDR3 length is 20 residues. V shed 4 bases and J 0 bases; nucleotides not matched to a gene: 15. The CDR3 nucleotides are TGTGCCAGCAGTTGGACACAGGGGATACCCCTTCACTCTGGGGCCAACGTCCTGACTTTC. The encoded protein is CASSWTQGIPLHSGANVLTF.

This clonotype was recorded many times. The genes are TRBV27 and TRBJ2-1; 7 bases line up with TRBD1. The length of the CDR3 is 16 residues. After removal of 10 bases from V and 1 base from J, the junction contained 13 bases not matched to a gene. Germline V gene sequence: CDR1 MNHEY, CDR2 SMNVEV (reference sequence). This chain's CDR3 is CAIWTGEITSYNEQFF. In DNA, the CDR3 is TGTGCCATCTGGACAGGAGAAATAACATCCTACAATGAGCAGTTCTTC.

This clonotype was recorded many times. This rearrangement joins TRBV6-6 to TRBJ2-1; 7 bases are a match to TRBD1. CDR3 length equals 16 residues. V lost 0 bases, J lost 2 bases, and 4 bases stayed unmatched. CDR1 MNHNY and CDR2 SVGAGI come from the germline V gene (reference sequence). The CDR3 nucleotides read TGTGCCAGCAGTTACTCCCGACAGGGAGCCTACAATGAGCAGTTCTTC. Its translation: CASSYSRQGAYNEQFF.

This clonotype was recorded at least ten times. The genes are TRBV24-1 and TRBJ2-1, with TRBD1 matching over 10 bases. The CDR3 contains 18 residues. CDR1 is KGHDR, CDR2 SFDVKD, per germline. V shed 2 bases, J shed 4 bases, and the junction held 10 bases outside the gene matches. The CDR3 here is CATSDWRGDRGPYNEQFF. The CDR3 bases are TGTGCCACCAGTGATTGGCGCGGGGACAGGGGACCATACAATGAGCAGTTCTTC.